What follows are 11 T cell receptor beta chains derived from one specimen sequenced in a study of T-cell reconstitution after alpha-beta-depleted transplantation in children. Unique molecular identifiers were incorporated into the prepared TCRbeta library. One entry per CDR3 protein results from TCRdb running MiXCR on the PCR reads. Of about 200,000 distinct CDR3 sequences in the sample, 14% to 15% are singletons; the top ten hold about 13%. Sequenced material: PBMCs from the stem cell graft donor, taken from the stem cell graft. The origin of the receptors is a human donor who donated a stem cell graft to a child with acute lymphoblastic leukemia.

This clonotype was recorded at least ten times. The chain combines TRBV5-1 with TRBJ1-2; weak D call: TRBD1 (5 bases). Trimming cost V 4 bases and J 1 base, with 14 bases left between them. This CDR3 contains 15 residues. Germline CDR1 reads SGHRS; CDR2 reads YFSETQ. The CDR3 is CASSDTGGGNYGYTF. The CDR3 DNA reads as TGCGCCAGCAGCGATACCGGGGGAGGTAACTATGGCTACACCTTC.

This CDR3 reads CASSYGGNSNQPQHF. In DNA, the CDR3 is TGTGCCAGCAGTTACGGGGGCAATAGCAATCAGCCCCAGCATTTT. The rearrangement links TRBV6-5 to TRBJ1-5, with D perhaps TRBD1 (6 bases). CDR3 size: 15 residues. Trimming pared 2 bases from V and 0 bases from J, leaving 8 bases between. Germline loops: CDR1 MNHEY, CDR2 SVGAGI.

By frequency in the sample, this clonotype is large. The gene calls are TRBV3-1 and TRBJ2-3; weak D call: TRBD2 (6 bases). V lost 5 bases and J 4 bases, leaving 19 bases between the germline ends. The germline V gene encodes CDR1 LGHDT and CDR2 YNNKEL (reference sequence). The CDR3 runs to 16 residues. The CDR3 region has the DNA TGTGCCAGCAGCTCGGTAAGGGAGGACTGGGCAGATACGCAGTATTTT. This encodes CASSSVREDWADTQYF.

Only a few counts were recorded for this clonotype. The J gene is TRBJ1-5, the V gene TRBV28, with 11 positions matching TRBD1. This CDR3 contains 17 residues. Germline CDR1 is MDHEN and CDR2 is SYDVKM. V dropped 0 bases and J dropped 0; count of bases not matched to a gene: 1. The CDR3 DNA is TGTGCCAGCAGTTTATGGGGGACAGGGGGTAGCAATCAGCCCCAGCATTTT. Its protein product is CASSLWGTGGSNQPQHF. Looking up the rest from reference TRBV28 and TRBJ1-5 gives the full variable domain: DVKVTQSSRYLVKRTGEKVFLECVQDMDHENMFWYRQDPGLGLRLIYFSYDVKMKEKGDIPEGYSVSREKKERFSLILESASTNQTSMYLCASSLWGTGGSNQPQHFGDGTRLSIL.

This clonotype showed up many times. V and J are TRBV7-9 and TRBJ1-1, with D tentatively TRBD1 (5 bases). CDR3 length equals 15 residues. V was shortened by 1 base and J by 3 bases, with 12 bases between the two germline ends. Germline V CDR1 and CDR2: SEHNR, FQNEAQ (reference sequence). The CDR3 DNA follows: TGTGCCAGCAGCTTAGTAGCCGGGGGTTACACTGAAGCTTTCTTT. This encodes CASSLVAGGYTEAFF.

The J gene is TRBJ2-7, the V gene TRBV20-1, with D tentatively TRBD2 (6 bases). The CDR3 sequence is 15 residues long. V lost 4 bases and J lost 2, with 18 bases in between. Germline lookup yields CDR1 DFQATT and CDR2 SNEGSKA (reference sequence). The CDR3 loop reads CSATVARTNTYEQYF. The CDR3 DNA reads as TGCAGTGCTACCGTAGCACGGACTAACACCTACGAGCAGTACTTC.

This clonotype was counted many times. This rearrangement joins TRBV29-1 to TRBJ2-3; D possibly matches TRBD1 or TRBD2 (5 bases each). Germline V lookup: CDR1 SQVTM, CDR2 ANQGSEA. Trimming took 4 bases from V and 4 from J, leaving 12 bases between them. The CDR3 covers 13 residues. The CDR3 bases are TGCAGCGTTGGTGGGAGAGGGGCAGATACGCAGTATTTT. Its protein product is CSVGGRGADTQYF.

This clonotype was counted at least ten times. V gene TRBV29-1 combines with J gene TRBJ1-3; D gene ambiguous. Germline V gives CDR1 SQVTM, CDR2 ANQGSEA. V was cut by 0 bases and J by 7 bases, with 4 bases left in between. CDR3 length: 11 amino acids. The CDR3 reads CSVEDSNTIYF. DNA for the CDR3: TGCAGCGTTGAAGATTCGAACACCATATATTTT.

V gene TRBV5-4 combines with J gene TRBJ2-1, with D possibly being TRBD1 (6 bases). Germline loops: CDR1 SGHNT, CDR2 YYREEE (reference sequence). The CDR3 runs to 15 residues. V dropped 6 bases and J dropped 2 bases, with 15 bases sitting between them. DNA for the CDR3: TGTGCCAGCAACCAACGGGACAACCCCTACAATGAGCAGTTCTTC. Its translation is CASNQRDNPYNEQFF.

This clonotype was found many times. The chain links TRBV5-5 to TRBJ2-1; maybe TRBD2 (6 bases). V lost 3 bases and J 6 bases, leaving 22 bases between the germline ends. Germline V gene sequence: CDR1 SGHKS, CDR2 YYEKEE (reference sequence). This CDR3 has 17 residues. The CDR3: CASSSGGGNRVLNEQFF. In DNA, the CDR3 is TGTGCCAGCAGCTCCGGTGGGGGGAACCGGGTTCTCAATGAGCAGTTCTTC.

This sequence joins TRBV5-1 and TRBJ2-2, with D perhaps matching TRBD2 (6 bases). The CDR3 extends over 16 amino acids. Trimming removed 0 bases from V and 6 bases from J, with 15 bases in between. Germline V CDR1 and CDR2: SGHRS, YFSETQ. This CDR3 is CASSLAQGGMAGELFF. The CDR3 DNA is TGCGCCAGCAGCTTGGCTCAGGGAGGAATGGCCGGGGAGCTGTTTTTT.